This T cell receptor (beta chain) was observed in a study of PD-L1 blockade in urothelial cancer (dated by TCRdb to the late 2010s). Turning to the overall study: Therapy was started at some point between 2014 and 2016 for all patients, and atezolizumab 1,200 mg was administered intravenously every 3 weeks. About nine tenths of the roughly 30 patients were males with bladder-origin urothelial cancer, and about 65% of the roughly 30 reported a prior smoking history. TCR sequencing covered pretreatment tumor samples and matched, serially collected peripheral blood taken before and after atezolizumab treatment. An ECOG performance status of 0 or 1 was recorded for the patients, and 0 to 3 prior chemotherapy regimens had been received by the patients. Blood samples were analyzed at 3 weeks after treatment start (second dose) and at 6 weeks after treatment start. Blood samples gave a median of about 150,000 T cells and 80,000 to 95,000 unique TCRs, with a median clonality of around 0.08. Durable clinical benefit was achieved by nine patients and was not achieved by 20 patients. Durable clinical benefit was defined as progression-free survival longer than 6 months, and TCR features were also tested against progression-free and overall survival. Some 29 patients had pretreatment blood TCR-seq, some 25 had at least one posttreatment blood collection, and some 25 had tumor TCR-seq. In the same patients, pretreatment tumors underwent whole exome sequencing and RNA sequencing in addition to TCR sequencing. An exploratory multi-omic analysis was conducted of the somatic, immune and clinical correlates of response to PD-L1 blockade with atezolizumab in urothelial cancer.

The sample's time point label, in plain terms: pretreatment peripheral blood. A total of 25 to 30 patients with locally advanced or metastatic urothelial carcinoma, treated at Memorial Sloan Kettering on a trial protocol, made up the cohort. Peripheral blood mononuclear cells were collected pretreatment and during treatment, with between 1 and 8 total time points per patient. The Qiagen DNeasy Blood extraction kit was used to purify genomic DNA from total PBMCs and tumor samples. PBMCs were collected pretreatment and during treatment, and were isolated and stored as previously described. Worth noting for this clone: Its antigen remains undetermined. No much larger clone is present one base from it, and per-base qualities are unavailable.

Broad study findings and their caveats: Patients with durable benefit showed greater expansion of tumor-associated TCR clones in peripheral blood 3 weeks after starting treatment (n ≈ 23, p = 0.022). Because the sample size was small (n ≈ 29) and many of the analyses were exploratory, the results are meant to be hypothesis-generating. A pretreatment peripheral blood TCR clonality below the median was linked to improved progression-free and overall survival.

Synthetic TCR analog templates were spiked into each PCR so that absolute template abundance could be estimated from read counts. The immunoSEQ assay used bias-controlled V and J gene primers to amplify TCRbeta CDR3 regions from genomic DNA. Sequencing of rearranged TCRbeta segments was done at approximately 20X coverage. In the paper's pipeline: Clustering was used to correct sequencing errors, and CDR3s were annotated against IMGT so that V, D and J genes could be assigned. Out-of-frame and stop-codon sequences were excluded, and only productive TCRbeta rearrangements were used in downstream analyses. To compute clonality, Shannon entropy was normalized by the log of the number of unique productive sequences and then subtracted from one. Clones differing between time points or between blood and tumor were identified by Fisher's exact test with Benjamini-Hochberg correction at adjusted p below 0.01. This is the immuneACCESS table as TCRdb keeps it, with only in-frame sequences that have V and J called. A part of the clones is gone; compared with another copy, unresolved V genes explain less than half, and the rest is unexplained. V, J and clone size were drawn from that table, and D and trimming were deduced from the DNA. In this sample the table shows about 74,000 clones, approximately 87% of which occur a single time. The top ten clones comprise more than 3.5% of the sample.

The receptor was derived from a man between 65 and 85 years old with urothelial cancer. Sequenced material: PBMCs, taken around atezolizumab (anti-PD-L1) treatment.

The nucleotides read TGCAGCGTTGAAGATCCGTATAACGGGCTCAGGGGCTCGGTGGTCAATGAGCAGTTCTTC. It translates to CSVEDPYNGLRGSVVNEQFF. The rearranged chain carries TRBV29-1 and TRBJ2-1, and the D gene may be TRBD1, 6 bases matching. Taken from cysteine to phenylalanine, the CDR3 has 20 residues. Solely the CDR3 DNA is kept, with 60 bases framed from the first base. CDR1 and CDR2 are drawn from the germline V gene: SQVTM, ANQGSEA. V loses 0 bases, J loses 6 bases, and the germline ends lie 30 bases apart.